This T cell receptor (beta chain) was identified in a study of metastatic and nonmetastatic thyroid tumors. Every patient was untreated before thyroid surgery. TCRdb reassembled clones from the PCR reads with MiXCR. The table includes about 53,000 clones, approximately 20% detected once. This clone was seen repeatedly, ten times or more. CDR3 length equals 14 residues. Losses at the gene ends were 6 bases for V and 6 bases for J; bases not matched to a gene: 3. Per germline, CDR1 MNHNS and CDR2 SASEGT. The rearrangement links TRBV6-1 to TRBJ2-3; TRBD2 agrees at 13 bases. The sequencing input was blood. The TCR was taken from a female donor with papillary thyroid cancer or a benign thyroid nodule (not recorded which). Some clones in this sample may be carry-over from other donors' samples. CDR3 protein: CASSGLAGADTQYF. CDR3 DNA: TGTGCCAGCAGCGGACTAGCGGGAGCGGATACGCAGTATTTT.